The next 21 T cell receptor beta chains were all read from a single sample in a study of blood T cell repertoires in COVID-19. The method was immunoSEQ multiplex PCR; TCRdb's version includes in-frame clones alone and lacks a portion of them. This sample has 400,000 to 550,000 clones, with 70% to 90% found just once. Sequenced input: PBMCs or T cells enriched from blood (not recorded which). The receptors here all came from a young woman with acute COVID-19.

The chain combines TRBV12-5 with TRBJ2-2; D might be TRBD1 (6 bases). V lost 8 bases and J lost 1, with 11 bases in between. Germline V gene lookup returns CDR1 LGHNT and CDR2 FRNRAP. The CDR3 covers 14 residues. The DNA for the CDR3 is TGTGCTAGTAACCGACAGGTGAACACCGGGGAGCTGTTTTTT. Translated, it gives CASNRQVNTGELFF.

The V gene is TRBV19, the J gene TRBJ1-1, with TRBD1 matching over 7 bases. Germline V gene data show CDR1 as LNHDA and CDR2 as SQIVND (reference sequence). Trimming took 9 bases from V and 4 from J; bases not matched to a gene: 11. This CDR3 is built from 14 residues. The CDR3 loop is CASEELQGTTEAFF. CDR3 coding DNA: TGTGCCAGCGAGGAATTACAGGGGACCACTGAAGCTTTCTTT.

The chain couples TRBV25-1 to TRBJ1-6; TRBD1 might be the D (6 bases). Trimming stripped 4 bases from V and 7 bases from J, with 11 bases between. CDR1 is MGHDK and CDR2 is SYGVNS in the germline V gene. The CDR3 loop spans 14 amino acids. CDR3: CASSGGGDNSPLHF. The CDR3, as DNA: TGTGCCAGCAGTGGTGGGGGCGACAATTCACCCCTCCACTTT.

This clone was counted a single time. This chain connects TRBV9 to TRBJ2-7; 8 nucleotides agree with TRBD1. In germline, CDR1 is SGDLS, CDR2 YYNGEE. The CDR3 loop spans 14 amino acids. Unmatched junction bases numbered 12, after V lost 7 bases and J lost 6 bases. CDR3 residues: CASGSGTGASEQYF. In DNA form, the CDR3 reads TGTGCCAGCGGATCCGGGACAGGTGCATCCGAGCAGTACTTC.

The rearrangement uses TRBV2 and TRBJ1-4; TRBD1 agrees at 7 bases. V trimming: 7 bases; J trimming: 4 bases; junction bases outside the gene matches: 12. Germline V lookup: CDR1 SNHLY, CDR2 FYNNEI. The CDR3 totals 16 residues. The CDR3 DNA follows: TGTGCCAGCAAATGGGACAGAGACCTAATTAATGAAAAACTGTTTTTT. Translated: CASKWDRDLINEKLFF. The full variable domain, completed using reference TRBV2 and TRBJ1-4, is EPEVTQTPSHQVTQMGQEVILRCVPISNHLYFYWYRQILGQKVEFLVSFYNNEISEKSEIFDDQFSVERPDGSNFTLKIRSTKLEDSAMYFCASKWDRDLINEKLFFGSGTQLSVL.

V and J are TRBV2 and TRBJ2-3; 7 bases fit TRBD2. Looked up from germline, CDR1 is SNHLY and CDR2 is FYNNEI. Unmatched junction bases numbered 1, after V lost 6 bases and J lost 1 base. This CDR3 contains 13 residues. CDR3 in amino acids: CASRRERTDTQYF. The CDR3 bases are TGTGCCAGCAGGCGGGAGCGCACAGATACGCAGTATTTT. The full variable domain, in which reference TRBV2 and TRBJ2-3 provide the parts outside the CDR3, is EPEVTQTPSHQVTQMGQEVILRCVPISNHLYFYWYRQILGQKVEFLVSFYNNEISEKSEIFDDQFSVERPDGSNFTLKIRSTKLEDSAMYFCASRRERTDTQYFGPGTRLTVL.

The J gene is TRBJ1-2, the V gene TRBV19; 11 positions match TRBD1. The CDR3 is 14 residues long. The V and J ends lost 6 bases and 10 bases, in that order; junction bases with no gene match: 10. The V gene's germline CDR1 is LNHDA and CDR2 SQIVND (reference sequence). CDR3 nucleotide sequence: TGTGCCAGTAGCCTACCGGGACAGGGGGGTGTCTACACCTTC. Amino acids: CASSLPGQGGVYTF. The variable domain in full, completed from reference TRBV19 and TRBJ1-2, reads DGGITQSPKYLFRKEGQNVTLSCEQNLNHDAMYWYRQDPGQGLRLIYYSQIVNDFQKGDIAEGYSVSREKKESFPLTVTSAQKNPTAFYLCASSLPGQGGVYTFGSGTRLTVV.

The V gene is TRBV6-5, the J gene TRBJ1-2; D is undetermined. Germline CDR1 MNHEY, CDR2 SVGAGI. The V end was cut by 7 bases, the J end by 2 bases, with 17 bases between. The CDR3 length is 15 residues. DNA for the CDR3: TGTGCCAGCACTCTTCTATGGACGGGGAACTATGGCTACACCTTC. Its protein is CASTLLWTGNYGYTF.

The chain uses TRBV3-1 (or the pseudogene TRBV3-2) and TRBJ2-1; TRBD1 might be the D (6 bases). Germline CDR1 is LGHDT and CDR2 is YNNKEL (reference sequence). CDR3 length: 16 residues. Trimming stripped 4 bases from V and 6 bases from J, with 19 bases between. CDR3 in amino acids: CASSPSGAGVSNEQFF. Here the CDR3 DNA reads TGTGCCAGCAGCCCATCAGGAGCAGGGGTGTCCAATGAGCAGTTCTTC.

In DNA form, the CDR3 reads TGTGCCATCCTTCGGGACAGCCCCTACGAGCAGTACTTC. Translated: CAILRDSPYEQYF. The chain recombines TRBV10-3 with TRBJ2-7, with TRBD1 matching over 7 bases. V shed 8 bases, J shed 2 bases, and the junction held 6 bases outside the gene matches. The CDR3 totals 13 residues. Per the germline V gene, CDR1 is ENHRY and CDR2 is SYGVKD.

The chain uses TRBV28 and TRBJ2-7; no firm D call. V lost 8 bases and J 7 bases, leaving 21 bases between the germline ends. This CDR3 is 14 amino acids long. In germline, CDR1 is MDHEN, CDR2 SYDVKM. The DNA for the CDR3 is TGTGCCAGCCAACGGTACGGCGGCTACATGGAGCAGTACTTC. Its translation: CASQRYGGYMEQYF. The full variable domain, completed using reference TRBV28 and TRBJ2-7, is DVKVTQSSRYLVKRTGEKVFLECVQDMDHENMFWYRQDPGLGLRLIYFSYDVKMKEKGDIPEGYSVSREKKERFSLILESASTNQTSMYLCASQRYGGYMEQYFGPGTRLTVT.

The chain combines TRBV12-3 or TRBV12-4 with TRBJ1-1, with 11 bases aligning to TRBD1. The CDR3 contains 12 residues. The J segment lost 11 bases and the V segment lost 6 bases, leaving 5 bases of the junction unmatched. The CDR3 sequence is CASRRDRGVAFF. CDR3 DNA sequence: TGTGCCAGCAGACGGGACAGGGGGGTTGCTTTCTTT.

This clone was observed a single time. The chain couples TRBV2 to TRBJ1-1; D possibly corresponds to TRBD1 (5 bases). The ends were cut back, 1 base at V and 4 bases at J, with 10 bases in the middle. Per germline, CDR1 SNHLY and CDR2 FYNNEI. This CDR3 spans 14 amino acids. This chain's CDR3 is CASSEGEGLTEAFF. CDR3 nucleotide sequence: TGTGCCAGCAGTGAAGGGGAGGGGCTCACTGAAGCTTTCTTT.

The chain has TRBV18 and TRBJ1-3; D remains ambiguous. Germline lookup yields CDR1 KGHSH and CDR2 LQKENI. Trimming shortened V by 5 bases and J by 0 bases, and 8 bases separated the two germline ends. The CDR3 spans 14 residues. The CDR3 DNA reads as TGTGCCAGCTCAGCGGAGGTCTCTGGAAACACCATATATTTT. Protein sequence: CASSAEVSGNTIYF.

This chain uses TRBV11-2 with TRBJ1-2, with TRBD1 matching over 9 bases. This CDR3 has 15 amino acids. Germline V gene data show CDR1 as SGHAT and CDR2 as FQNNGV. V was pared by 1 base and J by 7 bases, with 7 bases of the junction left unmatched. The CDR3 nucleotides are TGTGCCAGCAGCTTAGGACAGGGGGTTGTTCGTGGCTACACCTTC. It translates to CASSLGQGVVRGYTF.

The CDR3 sequence: CASSQLTGRNTIYF. DNA of the CDR3: TGTGCCAGCAGCCAGTTGACAGGGAGAAACACCATATATTTT. V and J are TRBV3-1 (or the pseudogene TRBV3-2) and TRBJ1-3; 7 bases are shared with TRBD1. V was pared by 3 bases and J by 5 bases, with 4 bases of the junction left unmatched. Germline-derived CDR1 and CDR2 are LGHDT and YNNKEL (reference sequence). This CDR3 spans 14 amino acids.

This CDR3 is CASSLPGTDTQYF. Here the CDR3 DNA reads TGTGCCAGCAGCTTGCCAGGCACAGATACGCAGTATTTT. This sequence joins TRBV5-5 and TRBJ2-3; the D is unclear. Trimming took 1 base from V and 1 from J, leaving 4 bases between them. The CDR3 has 13 amino acids. Germline V CDR1 and CDR2: SGHKS, YYEKEE (reference sequence). The full variable domain, with the rest looked up from reference TRBV5-5 and TRBJ2-3, is DAGVTQSPTHLIKTRGQQVTLRCSPISGHKSVSWYQQVLGQGPQFIFQYYEKEERGRGNFPDRFSARQFPNYSSELNVNALLLGDSALYLCASSLPGTDTQYFGPGTRLTVL.

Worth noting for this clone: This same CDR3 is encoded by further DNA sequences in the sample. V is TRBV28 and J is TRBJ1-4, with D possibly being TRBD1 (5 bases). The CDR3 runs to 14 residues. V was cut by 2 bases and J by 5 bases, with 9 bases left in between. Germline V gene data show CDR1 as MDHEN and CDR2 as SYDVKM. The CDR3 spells CASSLTRGNEKLFF. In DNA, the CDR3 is TGTGCCAGCAGTTTAACAAGGGGAAATGAAAAACTGTTTTTT.

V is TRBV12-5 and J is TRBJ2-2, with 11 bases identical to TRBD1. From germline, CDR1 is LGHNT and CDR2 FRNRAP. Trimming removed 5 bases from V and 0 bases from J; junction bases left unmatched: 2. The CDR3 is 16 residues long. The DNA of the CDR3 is TGTGCTAGTGGTGGACAGGGGGCGTCGAACACCGGGGAGCTGTTTTTT. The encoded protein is CASGGQGASNTGELFF.

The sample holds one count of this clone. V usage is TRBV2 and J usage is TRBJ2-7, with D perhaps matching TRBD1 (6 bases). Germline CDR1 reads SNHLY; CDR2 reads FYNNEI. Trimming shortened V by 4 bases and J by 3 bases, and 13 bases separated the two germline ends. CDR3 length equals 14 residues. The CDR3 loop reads CASSVRQGLYEQYF. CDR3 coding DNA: TGTGCCAGCAGTGTAAGGCAGGGGCTCTACGAGCAGTACTTC.

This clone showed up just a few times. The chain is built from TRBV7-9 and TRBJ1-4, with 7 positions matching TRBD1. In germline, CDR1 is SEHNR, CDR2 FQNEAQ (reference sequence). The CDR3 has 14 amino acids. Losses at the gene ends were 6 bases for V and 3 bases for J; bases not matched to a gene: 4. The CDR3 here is CASSPRGSNEKLFF. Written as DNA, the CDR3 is TGTGCCAGCAGTCCCAGGGGGTCTAATGAAAAACTGTTTTTT.